This T cell receptor beta chain was identified in a study of response to subunit inactivated influenza vaccine (dated by TCRdb to 2017 to 2018). Regarding the study in general: The study used deep quantitative T cell receptor repertoire profiling to track responses to a trivalent subunit inactivated influenza vaccine. What the study reported, not specific to this receptor: According to the authors, only a limited number of new T cells may be recruited by each seasonal influenza vaccination.

Library preparation employed RT-PCR. TCRdb names Illumina HiSeq 2500 as the instrument used. TCRdb trimmed public reads at Q25 via fastp, called clones via MiXCR and kept in-frame beta chains. Entries that share a CDR3 protein sequence are merged under the most common genes and DNA. This sample has about 700,000 distinct CDR3 sequences in its table, and 14% of those were observed once. Of the sample, around 6.5% is held by the ten largest clones. This clonotype has only a few counts. This clone's antigen is unknown. There are no base qualities to consult, and no much larger clone falls within one base. V is cut back by 0 bases and J by 8 bases, with 13 bases in the junction unmatched. The germline V gene encodes CDR1 SGDLS and CDR2 YYNGEE. The CDR3 measures 16 amino acids from cysteine to phenylalanine. Of the read, only the CDR3 DNA is kept; its 48 bases are in frame from base 1.

The TCR sequence derives from a man in his fifties or sixties who received an inactivated influenza vaccine. Donor details come from another sample of the same person, matched by shared clones. In this chain, TRBV9 is recombined with TRBJ1-1, with 7 bases aligning to TRBD1. The source material was PBMCs from blood, sampled around 15 days before vaccination. The sequence in DNA is TGTGCCAGCAGCGTAGTAGGGACAGAGGGTACAGCAGAAGCTTTCTTT. Its protein is CASSVVGTEGTAEAFF.